This T cell receptor beta chain is from a study of blood T cell repertoires in COVID-19. The wider study: COVID-19 samples, acute and convalescent, were from the United States, Italy and Spain. Sources were T cells, B-cell-depleted T cells, or PBMCs; the material itself was cDNA or gDNA.

The authors' processing: Reference gene primer amplification in the assay estimated nucleated cell counts. TCRdb keeps only in-frame clones here, not all; method: immunoSEQ multiplex PCR. For V, J and clone size, that table is used; D and trimming come from the DNA. The sample includes approximately 250,000 clones, approximately 87% seen only once; the top ten take roughly 8.6%. The specimen was peripheral blood. The clonotype originates from a human donor in a cohort sampled during active COVID-19.

As DNA, the CDR3 is TGTGCCAGCAGTGAAAACGGGCGGGTGGTGGAGACCCAGTACTTC. This codes for CASSENGRVVETQYF. The chain carries TRBV6-1 and TRBJ2-5; the D gene is possibly TRBD2 (5 bases). V was cut by 2 bases and J by 5 bases, with 15 bases left in between. The CDR3 consists of 15 residues. Looked up from germline, CDR1 is MNHNS and CDR2 is SASEGT.